Described below is a single TCR beta chain sequence and its context. This specimen belongs to a study of blood T cell repertoires in COVID-19. Authors' data handling: Scientists estimated how many nucleated cells there were by amplifying reference gene primers. Clones were sequenced by immunoSEQ multiplex PCR, and TCRdb holds only the in-frame ones, with some missing. That table supplies the V and J calls and clone size; D and trimming were determined from the DNA. The repertoire consists of 350,000 to 450,000 clones, with 85% occurring once and the leading ten covering approximately 3.6%. This CDR3 comprises 15 residues. Unmatched junction bases numbered 9, after V lost 4 bases and J lost 2 bases. CDR1 is GTSNPN, CDR2 SVGIG, per germline (reference sequence).

The receptor comes from a woman in her late teens or twenties with acute or convalescent COVID-19. The sequencing sample was made of peripheral blood. The chain is built from TRBV30 and TRBJ2-3; 7 nucleotides agree with TRBD2. This CDR3 reads CAWIRSGDFTDTQYF. The CDR3 DNA sequence: TGTGCCTGGATTCGGAGCGGGGACTTCACAGATACGCAGTATTTT. The entire variable domain, with the rest obtained from reference TRBV30 and TRBJ2-3, is as follows: SQTIHQWPATLVQPVGSPLSLECTVEGTSNPNLYWYRQAAGRGLQLLFYSVGIGQISSEVPQNLSASRPQDRQFILSSKKLLLSDSGFYLCAWIRSGDFTDTQYFGPGTRLTVL.